The 27 T cell receptor beta chains below were found in one sample sequenced in a study of shared clonotypes between healthy human individuals (dated by TCRdb to the early 2020s). Library method: the immunoSEQ multiplex PCR assay. Not all clones reach the TCRdb copy of this immuneACCESS table, which keeps in-frame sequences only. Checked studies attribute under half of the gap to unresolved V genes and leave the rest unexplained. Across this sample there are millions of clones, with 85% to 95% seen only once. The biggest ten clones account for about 0.13% of the sample. Sequenced material: naive CD4+ T cells sorted from blood. Per the publication, the cell subset or site label means: CD45RA+ positively selected. These receptors came from a man between 18 and 35 years old in good health.

The table lists this clone with a count of one. The rearrangement joins TRBV11-2 to TRBJ2-5, with TRBD2 matching over 10 bases. This CDR3 has 16 residues. J gave up 5 bases and V 4 bases, and 10 bases lay outside the gene matches. Germline CDR1 reads SGHAT; CDR2 reads FQNNGV. The CDR3 DNA follows: TGTGCCAGCAGCTGGGCGGGCTCACTAGCGGGGGAGACCCAGTACTTC. Its protein product is CASSWAGSLAGETQYF. The variable domain in full, with the rest retrieved from reference TRBV11-2 and TRBJ2-5, is EAGVAQSPRYKIIEKRQSVAFWCNPISGHATLYWYQQILGQGPKLLIQFQNNGVVDDSQLPKDRFSAERLKGVDSTLKIQPAKLEDSAVYLCASSWAGSLAGETQYFGPGTRLLVL.

The chain joins TRBV23-1 to TRBJ1-1; a possible D gene is TRBD1 (5 bases). TRBV23-1 counts as an open reading frame of uncertain function. The CDR3 runs 15 residues. V lost 2 bases, J lost 5 bases, and 15 bases lay in between. CDR3 residues: CASSQGGVRRTEAFF. CDR3 DNA: TGCGCCAGCAGTCAAGGGGGGGTCCGGAGAACTGAAGCTTTCTTT.

The rearrangement joins TRBV28 to TRBJ2-3; D is undetermined. CDR1 and CDR2 (germline): MDHEN, SYDVKM. Trimming cost V 5 bases and J 1 base, with 13 bases left between them. The CDR3 runs to 15 residues. The CDR3 is CASSAPRMGTDTQYF. CDR3 DNA: TGTGCCAGCAGTGCCCCTAGAATGGGCACAGATACGCAGTATTTT.

This chain joins TRBV5-6 and TRBJ1-4; D uncertain. V lost 0 bases to trimming and J lost 7 bases, with 16 bases between them. The CDR3 loop spans 16 amino acids. Germline V gene data show CDR1 as SGHDT and CDR2 as YYEEEE. DNA for the CDR3: TGTGCCAGCAGCTTGGGGGTCGTCCGGGATGCTGAAAAACTGTTTTTT. It yields the protein CASSLGVVRDAEKLFF.

The chain combines TRBV6-5 with TRBJ2-1; D is possibly TRBD1 (6 bases). The CDR3 length is 15 residues. The V and J ends lost 6 bases and 5 bases respectively, with 17 bases between them. Germline-derived CDR1 and CDR2 are MNHEY and SVGAGI. CDR3 in DNA: TGTGCCAGCAGACTGGACAGCCAGGTCCACAATGAGCAGTTCTTC. Protein sequence: CASRLDSQVHNEQFF.

The chain uses TRBV5-1 and TRBJ1-1; no firm D call. Deletions cut 0 bases from V and 1 base from J, with 10 bases between. This CDR3 is built from 15 residues. The germline gives CDR1 SGHRS, CDR2 YFSETQ. As DNA, the CDR3 is TGCGCCAGCAGCTTGGGGTACAGCCAGAACACTGAAGCTTTCTTT. Protein: CASSLGYSQNTEAFF.

The chain carries TRBV30 and TRBJ2-7; no clear D gene. CDR1 GTSNPN and CDR2 SVGIG come from the germline V gene (reference sequence). The CDR3 covers 15 residues. Trimming removed 0 bases from V and 2 bases from J, with 14 bases in between. DNA of the CDR3: TGTGCCTGGAGTGTAGGGCTTGAGGCGGCCTACGAGCAGTACTTC. It encodes CAWSVGLEAAYEQYF.

This clone has only one observation. The gene calls are TRBV4-1 and TRBJ1-6; TRBD1 matches 7 bases. The CDR3 extends over 15 amino acids. V lost 0 bases, J lost 10 bases, and 6 bases stayed unmatched. Germline assignment: CDR1 MGHRA and CDR2 YSYEKL. The CDR3 protein is CASSQDSGGRSPLHF. The CDR3 nucleotides read TGCGCCAGCAGCCAAGATTCAGGGGGGAGGTCACCCCTCCACTTT.

V and J are TRBV4-1 and TRBJ2-5; D not certain. The V end lost 5 bases, the J end lost 4 bases, and 11 bases lay between the germline ends. From germline, CDR1 is MGHRA and CDR2 YSYEKL. The CDR3 runs to 13 residues. CDR3 sequence (DNA): TGCGCCAGCAGCGTCCTGCCCAGAGAGACCCAGTACTTC. Protein product: CASSVLPRETQYF.

In this sample, this clone turned up once. The rearrangement uses TRBV6-5 and TRBJ1-2, with D uncertain. V lost 6 bases and J 2 bases, leaving 16 bases between the germline ends. The CDR3 is made up of 15 amino acids. Germline V lookup: CDR1 MNHEY, CDR2 SVGAGI. CDR3 region: CASSRRQEANYGYTF. Here the CDR3 DNA reads TGTGCCAGCAGCCGAAGGCAGGAAGCGAACTATGGCTACACCTTC.

The chain joins TRBV7-2 to TRBJ2-6, with TRBD1 identical over 9 bases. V lost 4 bases to trimming and J lost 0 bases; unmatched junction nucleotides: 7. The length of the CDR3 is 18 residues. From germline, CDR1 is SGHTA and CDR2 FQGNSA. Here the CDR3 DNA reads TGTGCCAGCAGCTCCCTACAGGGGGCGGTCTCTGGGGCCAACGTCCTGACTTTC. Its protein is CASSSLQGAVSGANVLTF.

This chain joins TRBV11-2 and TRBJ2-1, with a tentative D call TRBD2 (6 bases). Trimming removed 1 base from V and 0 bases from J, with 13 bases in between. The CDR3 is 17 residues long. Per the germline V gene, CDR1 is SGHAT and CDR2 is FQNNGV. The CDR3 is CASSLGSSASSYNEQFF. The CDR3 DNA reads as TGTGCCAGCAGCTTAGGATCTAGCGCGAGCTCCTACAATGAGCAGTTCTTC.

The V and J genes are TRBV18 and TRBJ1-2; perhaps TRBD1 as D (5 bases). The ends were cut back, 2 bases at V and 4 bases at J, with 8 bases in the middle. CDR1 and CDR2 from the germline V gene are KGHSH and LQKENI. This CDR3 comprises 13 residues. CDR3 loop: CASSPERGYGYTF. The CDR3 DNA reads TGTGCCAGCTCACCAGAGAGGGGCTATGGCTACACCTTC.

Remarks on this clone: Different DNA sequences within this sample yield the same CDR3. The rearrangement uses TRBV5-1 and TRBJ2-1, with a tentative D call TRBD2 (5 bases). The CDR3 consists of 13 residues. Germline V gene sequence: CDR1 SGHRS, CDR2 YFSETQ. V dropped 0 bases and J dropped 6 bases, with 7 bases sitting between them. In DNA form, the CDR3 reads TGCGCCAGCAGCTTGGCACGGGGCAATGAGCAGTTCTTC. Its protein is CASSLARGNEQFF.

V is TRBV4-3 and J is TRBJ2-7; D might be TRBD1 (6 bases). Germline V gene data show CDR1 as LGHNA and CDR2 as YSLEER. Trimming pared 2 bases from V and 1 base from J, leaving 21 bases between. CDR3 length: 18 amino acids. This CDR3 reads CASSQLSGNRDTSYEQYF. For the CDR3, the DNA is TGCGCCAGCAGCCAACTGAGTGGGAACCGGGACACTTCCTACGAGCAGTACTTC.

The chain is built from TRBV28 and TRBJ2-6, with a weak D call TRBD1 (6 bases). This CDR3 is built from 17 residues. V lost 5 bases and J lost 2, with 16 bases in between. CDR1 and CDR2 (germline): MDHEN, SYDVKM. The CDR3 bases are TGTGCCAGCAGTCTAATAACAGGGTCTACTGGGGCCAACGTCCTGACTTTC. This translates into CASSLITGSTGANVLTF. The complete variable domain, with remaining parts taken from reference TRBV28 and TRBJ2-6, reads DVKVTQSSRYLVKRTGEKVFLECVQDMDHENMFWYRQDPGLGLRLIYFSYDVKMKEKGDIPEGYSVSREKKERFSLILESASTNQTSMYLCASSLITGSTGANVLTFGAGSRLTVL.

Turning to this clone: This may come from a read error, since a much larger clone is one base off. Different DNA sequences within this sample yield the same CDR3. V and J are TRBV11-2 and TRBJ1-5; D ambiguous. CDR3 length: 12 amino acids. Looked up from germline, CDR1 is SGHAT and CDR2 is FQNNGV. V lost 1 base and J 6 bases, leaving 4 bases between the germline ends. The DNA of the CDR3 is TGTGCCAGCAGCTTAGGGGGTCAGCCCCAGCATTTT. Amino acids: CASSLGGQPQHF.

This chain uses TRBV7-9 with TRBJ1-2; 7 bases are shared with TRBD1. The J segment lost 4 bases and the V segment lost 5 bases, leaving 16 bases of the junction unmatched. The CDR3 extends over 17 amino acids. Germline V gene data show CDR1 as SEHNR and CDR2 as FQNEAQ (reference sequence). CDR3 nucleotides: TGTGCCAGCAGCCAGGGGGGGGGACAGACCCACCTCTATGGCTACACCTTC. Translating it yields CASSQGGGQTHLYGYTF.

The chain couples TRBV5-1 to TRBJ1-1, with TRBD1 identical over 7 bases. CDR3 length: 15 amino acids. The germline gives CDR1 SGHRS, CDR2 YFSETQ. After removal of 3 bases from V and 8 bases from J, the junction contained 13 bases not matched to a gene. The CDR3 sequence: CASSSHTGAGTEAFF. Here the CDR3 DNA reads TGCGCCAGCAGCTCTCATACAGGGGCGGGGACAGAAGCTTTCTTT.

This clone has a single count. This chain joins TRBV6-1 and TRBJ2-7; tentatively, D is TRBD1 (6 bases). The V gene's germline CDR1 is MNHNS and CDR2 SASEGT. Trimming pared 7 bases from V and 2 bases from J, leaving 15 bases between. The CDR3 has 14 amino acids. The CDR3 nucleotides are TGTGCCAGCATGGCCAGGGGAGATGCCTACGAGCAGTACTTC. Protein sequence: CASMARGDAYEQYF.

CDR3 sequence reads: CASRPSGTPTQYF. The DNA of the CDR3 is TGTGCCAGCAGGCCGTCAGGAACCCCGACCCAGTACTTC. The chain joins TRBV6-6 to TRBJ2-5, with D unclear. This CDR3 region has 13 residues. The germline CDR1 and CDR2 sequences are MNHNY and SVGAGI (reference sequence). V was trimmed by 6 bases and J by 7 bases, leaving 15 bases between them.

The V gene is TRBV6-1, the J gene TRBJ2-7; a weak D match, TRBD1 (6 bases). The V end lost 7 bases, the J end lost 2 bases, and 15 bases lay between the germline ends. The CDR3 consists of 14 residues. Germline V CDR1 and CDR2: MNHNS, SASEGT. The CDR3 reads CASTKGTPPYEQYF. CDR3 DNA: TGTGCCAGCACAAAAGGGACACCTCCCTACGAGCAGTACTTC.

V is TRBV5-1 and J is TRBJ2-5; 8 bases fit TRBD1. The CDR3 totals 13 residues. The junction had 6 bases not matched to a gene; V was cut back by 3 bases and J by 8 bases. Looked up from germline, CDR1 is SGHRS and CDR2 is YFSETQ. DNA for the CDR3: TGCGCCAGCAGCTCCCTCGGACAGGGCACCCAGTACTTC. The encoded protein is CASSSLGQGTQYF.

About this clone itself: The same CDR3 is also encoded by other DNA sequences in this sample. The chain carries TRBV19 and TRBJ1-1; no reliable D call. Germline V gene lookup returns CDR1 LNHDA and CDR2 SQIVND (reference sequence). CDR3 size: 12 residues. Trimming shortened V by 3 bases and J by 1 base, and 3 bases separated the two germline ends. Here the CDR3 DNA reads TGTGCCAGTAGTATCCAGAACACTGAAGCTTTCTTT. As protein: CASSIQNTEAFF.

This clone was detected only once. The chain recombines TRBV6-6 with TRBJ2-3, with D perhaps matching TRBD1 (6 bases). The CDR3 sequence is 15 residues long. Germline V gene lookup returns CDR1 MNHNY and CDR2 SVGAGI (reference sequence). V was trimmed by 2 bases and J by 6 bases, leaving 15 bases between them. The DNA for the CDR3 is TGTGCCAGCAGTTACAGGGGAGCTAGGGGGGATACGCAGTATTTT. It yields the protein CASSYRGARGDTQYF.

The gene calls are TRBV4-3 and TRBJ2-3; TRBD2 matches 11 bases. This CDR3 has 19 amino acids. Looked up from germline, CDR1 is LGHNA and CDR2 is YSLEER. The V and J ends lost 1 base and 2 bases, in that order; junction bases with no gene match: 11. CDR3 nucleotides: TGCGCCAGCAGCCAAGGATTTTTAGCGGGAGGGCCAAACACAGATACGCAGTATTTT. Protein sequence: CASSQGFLAGGPNTDTQYF.

The rearrangement joins TRBV7-2 to TRBJ1-2; 9 nucleotides align to TRBD1. Trimming cost V 2 bases and J 7 bases; bases outside gene matches: 5. The CDR3 consists of 14 residues. Germline V gene sequence: CDR1 SGHTA, CDR2 FQGNSA. CDR3 residues: CASSLRTTGGGYTF. The CDR3 DNA reads TGTGCCAGCAGCTTACGAACGACAGGGGGTGGCTACACCTTC. Filled out from reference TRBV7-2 and TRBJ1-2, the complete variable domain reads GAGVSQSPSNKVTEKGKDVELRCDPISGHTALYWYRQSLGQGLEFLIYFQGNSAPDKSGLPSDRFSAERTGGSVSTLTIQRTQQEDSAVYLCASSLRTTGGGYTFGSGTRLTVV.